This record concerns one T cell receptor beta chain sequence. No antigen is known for it. V lost 0 bases and J 4 bases, leaving 13 bases between the germline ends. Germline CDR1 and CDR2: MNHNS and SASEGT. The CDR3 has 15 residues. TCRdb independently ran MiXCR on the 5' RACE reads; one entry per CDR3 protein. The sample holds around 250,000 distinct CDR3 sequences, approximately 9% seen once. This specimen comes from a study of T-cell memory formation after mild COVID-19. Overall study: TCR clusters showed largely donor specificity. Broader study findings: Researchers could not confirm that second-wave clones peaking on day 37 targeted SARS-CoV-2.

The chain carries TRBV6-1 and TRBJ2-7, with a possible D match to TRBD1 (6 bases). This receptor was taken from a man aged 18 to 29 who had mild COVID-19 (a few samples of this study predate the infection). Cell type and time point are not known. Input material: PBMCs or a T cell subset sorted from them (not recorded which). The CDR3 DNA reads as TGTGCCAGCAGTGAAGCGGGGGCAGACATGTACGAGCAGTACTTC. Residues: CASSEAGADMYEQYF.